This is a list of T cell receptor beta chains from one sample in a study of CD8 T cells in Susac syndrome. A single record per CDR3 protein comes from TCRdb applying MiXCR to the immunoSEQ multiplex PCR reads. The top ten clones hold around 0.067% of a sample with hundreds of thousands of distinct CDR3 sequences, just over 90% of them seen once. Material for sequencing was CD4+ T cells from PBMCs. The source is a human donor with multiple sclerosis. Each CDR3 is given without its conserved first and last residue. Not every row has a clone size; where given, it reads once, few, many or a size class.

clone size | V gene | CDR3 protein
- | TRBV15 | ATSANRGYEQY
- | TRBV18 | ASSQTTGGRGANVLT
- | TRBV29-1 | SVERQGMEETQY
once | TRBV28 | ASSSRQGPTSPLH
- | TRBV4-1 | ASSPGPGRTSNNQPQH
- | TRBV2 | ASNSESYNEQF
- | TRBV11-3 | ASSLAQGYAGETQY
- | TRBV3-1 | ASSQLDSKSPLH
- | TRBV5-1 | ASSATGANEKLF
- | TRBV20-1 | SAWGTSGGGLNEQF
- | TRBV29-1 | SVEASGTGGGYT
- | TRBV6-1 | ASSANLGSSNQPQH
- | TRBV28 | ASSFFGTDGSNQPQH
- | TRBV7-6 | ASSLAGGGNEQF
- | TRBV12-3/TRBV12-4 | ASRPRRASGYNEQF
- | TRBV20-1 | SAAIPQGWGTDTQY
- | TRBV19 | ASSLGQSNQPQH
- | TRBV7-3 | ASSPAPGNTEAF
- | TRBV7-3 | ASRYPGPGIQY
few | TRBV7-9 | ASSLSPETQY
- | TRBV6-6 | ASSYSGGAIKNIQY
- | TRBV12-3/TRBV12-4 | ASSLNLGSNEKLF
- | TRBV20-1 | SAKDSGLAGLRAKNIQY
- | TRBV20-1 | SARGENGYT
- | TRBV5-1 | ASSYRGSGETQY
- | TRBV6-2/TRBV6-3 | ASRDRGRWEQY
- | TRBV20-1 | SAGPKGNTEAF
- | TRBV29-1 | SVGLHGYEKLF
- | TRBV6-6 | ASSYSPTGDTEAF
- | TRBV18 | ASSPSRNEKLF
- | TRBV3-1 | ASTATSNTGELF
- | TRBV6-5 | ASSWGSEAF
- | TRBV4-1 | ASSQDRYGGRGGDEQF
- | TRBV27 | ARLSQFGTGEKLF
- | TRBV20-1 | SASGGNTIY
- | TRBV19 | ASSRARVENTEAF
- | TRBV12-3/TRBV12-4 | ASSPGLAGGPRDTQY
- | TRBV5-1 | ASSLESSGEWLAF
- | TRBV24-1 | ATSVGSTDTQY
- | TRBV20-1 | SARGGQSLNKIYEQY
few | TRBV20-1 | SARAGVNTEAF
- | TRBV29-1 | SVAEGIGTEAF
- | TRBV20-1 | SATPAKSGLVGQETQY
- | TRBV6-5 | ASSYEDFWRGGDHIQY
- | TRBV15 | ATSRGGGIETQY
- | TRBV5-4 | ASSFSGSDETQY
- | TRBV7-9 | ASSLATDTQY
- | TRBV12-3/TRBV12-4 | ASSPTSGGNGEQY
once | TRBV10-3 | AISEGGSANEQF
- | TRBV3-1 | ASSQGGLPYEQY
- | TRBV6-2/TRBV6-3 | ASSYRRAPNTGELF
- | TRBV4-1 | ASSQVTSGGARNEQF
few | TRBV29-1 | SVDRGNTGELF
- | TRBV2 | ASVTGGIEEQY
- | TRBV7-9 | ASSLETSYT
- | TRBV15 | ATSRGSGYTEAF
- | TRBV19 | ASSNHRTASTDTQY